This T cell receptor (beta chain) was observed in a study of blood T cell repertoires in COVID-19. The table came from immunoSEQ multiplex PCR; TCRdb's copy has only in-frame clones and leaves some out. The sample includes around 95,000 clones, 80% seen only once; the top ten take around 10%. There are a few counts of this clone. Relative to the germline gene, one junction end is altered; a read error may explain this. The CDR3 totals 11 residues. This clonotype originated in a woman between 70 and 85 years old with acute or convalescent COVID-19. The chain joins TRBV12-3 or TRBV12-4 to TRBJ1-2; D not certain. Specimen: peripheral blood. CDR3 bases: TGTGCCAGCAGTTTAGGGCCAGTCGAACACTTC. Residues: CASSLGPVEHF.